The clone carrying this T cell receptor beta chain turned up a few times. Its antigen is unknown. TCRdb independently ran MiXCR on the reads; one entry per CDR3 protein. The table shows about 60,000 distinct CDR3 sequences, with around 49% occurring only once. The data derive from a study of type 1 regulatory T cells. Background on the study: This in vitro CD4 product, T-allo10, is enriched for Tr1 cells and alloantigen-specific.

CDR3 size: 16 residues. CDR1 and CDR2 (germline): DFQATT, SNEGSKA (reference sequence). V was cut by 3 bases and J by 5 bases, with 23 bases left in between. Findings of the study overall: Compared with non-type 1 regulatory T cells, type 1 regulatory T cells showed a more restricted TCR repertoire.

This sequence was found in a human donor in good health. Material for sequencing was cultured non-Tr1 T cells, either the whole culture or a sorted T cell fraction (not recorded which). The chain carries TRBV20-1 and TRBJ2-7; D possibly uses TRBD1 or TRBD2 (6 bases each). This CDR3 is CSARGPIRGGGDEQYF. DNA for the CDR3: TGCAGTGCTAGGGGCCCAATCAGGGGAGGTGGCGACGAGCAGTACTTC.